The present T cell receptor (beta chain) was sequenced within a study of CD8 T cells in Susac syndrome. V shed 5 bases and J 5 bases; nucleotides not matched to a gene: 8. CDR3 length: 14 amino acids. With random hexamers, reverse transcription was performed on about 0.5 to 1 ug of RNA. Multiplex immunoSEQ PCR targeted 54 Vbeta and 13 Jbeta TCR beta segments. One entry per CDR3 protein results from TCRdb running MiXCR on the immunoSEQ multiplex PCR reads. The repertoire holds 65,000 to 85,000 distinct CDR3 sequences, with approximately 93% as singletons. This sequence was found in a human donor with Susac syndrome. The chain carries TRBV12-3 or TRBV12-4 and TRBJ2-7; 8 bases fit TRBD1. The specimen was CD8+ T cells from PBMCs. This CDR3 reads CASSIGQGYDEQYF. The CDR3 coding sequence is TGTGCCAGCAGTATAGGACAGGGTTACGACGAGCAGTACTTC.